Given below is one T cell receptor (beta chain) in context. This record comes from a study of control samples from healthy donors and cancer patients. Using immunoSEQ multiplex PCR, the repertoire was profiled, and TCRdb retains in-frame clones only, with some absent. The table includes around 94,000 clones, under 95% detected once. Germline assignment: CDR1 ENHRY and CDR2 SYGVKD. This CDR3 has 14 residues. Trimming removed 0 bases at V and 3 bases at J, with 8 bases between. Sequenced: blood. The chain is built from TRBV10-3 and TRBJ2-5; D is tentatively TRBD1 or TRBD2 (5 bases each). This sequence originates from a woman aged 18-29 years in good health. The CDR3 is CAISESRGEETQYF. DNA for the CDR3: TGTGCCATCAGTGAGTCGAGGGGTGAAGAGACCCAGTACTTC.